One and the same sample provided the 32 T cell receptor beta chains below, sequenced in a study of T cell responses to AZD1222 COVID-19 vaccine. Method: immunoSEQ multiplex PCR; TCRdb's copy keeps in-frame clones and lacks some. The top ten hold nearly 4.5% of the sample, which has more than 95,000 clones, about 92% seen once. Sequences were derived from peripheral blood, sampled on day 0 of MenACWY control vaccination. All receptors derive from an adult in good health.

This chain joins TRBV6-5 and TRBJ1-1, with TRBD1 as a possible D gene (5 bases). This CDR3 has 15 residues. The V gene lost 5 bases and the J gene lost 1 base, with 14 bases spanning the gap. Germline V gene sequence: CDR1 MNHEY, CDR2 SVGAGI. The CDR3: CASSPEGLSNTEAFF. The CDR3 nucleotides read TGTGCCAGCAGTCCAGAGGGACTCTCGAACACTGAAGCTTTCTTT.

A few counts support this clone. The rearrangement joins TRBV5-6 to TRBJ1-5; D is possibly TRBD1 (5 bases). Trimming removed 5 bases at V and 3 bases at J, with 18 bases between. Germline loops: CDR1 SGHDT, CDR2 YYEEEE. The CDR3 length is 16 residues. For the CDR3, the DNA is TGTGCCAGCAGTTTCATGGCTGGGGGGAACAATCAGCCCCAGCATTTT. Translation gives CASSFMAGGNNQPQHF.

The chain carries TRBV5-1 and TRBJ1-5; no clear D gene. Germline lookup yields CDR1 SGHRS and CDR2 YFSETQ. The CDR3 spans 15 residues. The V gene lost 0 bases and the J gene lost 3 bases, with 10 bases spanning the gap. CDR3: CASSLEGGANQPQHF. CDR3 DNA sequence: TGCGCCAGCAGCTTGGAGGGAGGAGCCAATCAGCCCCAGCATTTT.

This clone was picked up a small number of times. The rearrangement links TRBV19 to TRBJ1-6; a possible D gene is TRBD1 (5 bases). The V gene lost 6 bases and the J gene lost 9 bases, with 21 bases spanning the gap. The CDR3 sequence is 16 residues long. CDR1 is LNHDA, CDR2 SQIVND, per germline (reference sequence). The CDR3 DNA sequence: TGTGCCAGTAGAGAAAACGGGGGGTCCCGTACTTCACCCCTCCACTTT. It encodes CASRENGGSRTSPLHF. Full variable domain (remainder filled in from reference TRBV19 and TRBJ1-6): DGGITQSPKYLFRKEGQNVTLSCEQNLNHDAMYWYRQDPGQGLRLIYYSQIVNDFQKGDIAEGYSVSREKKESFPLTVTSAQKNPTAFYLCASRENGGSRTSPLHFGNGTRLTVT.

The chain uses TRBV2 and TRBJ1-1; a weak D match, TRBD1 (6 bases). CDR1 SNHLY and CDR2 FYNNEI come from the germline V gene. The CDR3 sequence is 15 residues long. V lost 6 bases and J 1 base, leaving 15 bases between the germline ends. CDR3 DNA: TGTGCCAGCAGCCGGCCCGACAGGAGGAACACTGAAGCTTTCTTT. Encoded protein: CASSRPDRRNTEAFF.

This clone is a singleton in its sample. The chain joins TRBV18 to TRBJ2-5; TRBD2 agrees at 7 bases. The V segment lost 4 bases and the J segment 1 base; nucleotides outside the gene matches: 9. The CDR3 totals 16 residues. CDR1 is KGHSH and CDR2 is LQKENI in the germline V gene. In nucleotides, the CDR3 is TGTGCCAGCTCACGAACCAACGGGGGGTCCCAAGAGACCCAGTACTTC. Protein product: CASSRTNGGSQETQYF. Full variable domain (missing parts from reference TRBV18 and TRBJ2-5): NAGVMQNPRHLVRRRGQEARLRCSPMKGHSHVYWYRQLPEEGLKFMVYLQKENIIDESGMPKERFSAEFPKEGPSILRIQQVVRGDSAAYFCASSRTNGGSQETQYFGPGTRLLVL.

The rearrangement joins TRBV12-3 or TRBV12-4 to TRBJ2-2; D may be TRBD1 or TRBD2 (5 bases each). The CDR3 has 12 amino acids. Trimming pared 6 bases from V and 5 bases from J, leaving 7 bases between. This CDR3 reads CASRWGTGELFF. CDR3 in DNA: TGTGCCAGCAGATGGGGGACCGGGGAGCTGTTTTTT.

The genes are TRBV5-1 and TRBJ1-1; D is unclear. The germline V gene encodes CDR1 SGHRS and CDR2 YFSETQ. This CDR3 comprises 15 residues. The V end lost 3 bases, the J end lost 1 base, and 13 bases lay between the germline ends. The CDR3 spells CASSWQILGNTEAFF. The CDR3 nucleotides are TGCGCCAGCAGCTGGCAGATACTGGGGAACACTGAAGCTTTCTTT.

The chain joins TRBV7-9 to TRBJ2-3; 7 positions agree with TRBD1. Germline assignment: CDR1 SEHNR and CDR2 FQNEAQ (reference sequence). This CDR3 contains 17 residues. Trimming removed 4 bases from V and 4 bases from J; junction bases left unmatched: 14. As DNA, the CDR3 is TGTGCCAGCAGCTCGGGACAGCCTGGGTGGCGGTCAGATACGCAGTATTTT. It codes for CASSSGQPGWRSDTQYF.

This sequence joins TRBV28 and TRBJ1-1, with D possibly being TRBD1 (6 bases). V lost 4 bases, J lost 0 bases, and 12 bases lay in between. Germline CDR1 is MDHEN and CDR2 is SYDVKM. The CDR3 runs to 15 residues. CDR3 sequence: CASSWSGAMNTEAFF. CDR3 sequence (DNA): TGTGCCAGCAGTTGGTCGGGGGCGATGAACACTGAAGCTTTCTTT.

The J gene is TRBJ2-3, the V gene TRBV2; either TRBD1 or TRBD2 may fit D (5 bases each). Germline V gives CDR1 SNHLY, CDR2 FYNNEI. The CDR3 totals 16 residues. The germline V and J ends were trimmed by 5 bases and 3 bases, with 18 bases remaining between them. The CDR3 spells CASSLGQVRGTDTQYF. For the CDR3, the DNA is TGTGCCAGCAGTCTGGGGCAGGTTCGCGGGACAGATACGCAGTATTTT.

The V and J genes are TRBV6-2 or TRBV6-3 and TRBJ2-7; 8 bases map to TRBD1. The CDR3 runs to 14 residues. Per the germline V gene, CDR1 is MNHEY and CDR2 is SVGEGT. V dropped 3 bases and J dropped 5; count of bases not matched to a gene: 6. CDR3 DNA: TGTGCCAGCAGTTATCCCCAGGGGGCCGACGAGCAGTACTTC. Translated, it gives CASSYPQGADEQYF.

The chain is built from TRBV10-3 and TRBJ1-1; no reliable D call. V lost 5 bases and J lost 0, with 13 bases in between. Germline V gene sequence: CDR1 ENHRY, CDR2 SYGVKD. CDR3 size: 15 residues. This CDR3 is CAISNAGAMNTEAFF. DNA of the CDR3: TGTGCCATCAGTAACGCCGGAGCCATGAACACTGAAGCTTTCTTT.

The J gene is TRBJ2-4, the V gene TRBV18; D may be TRBD2 (5 bases). Per germline, CDR1 KGHSH and CDR2 LQKENI. This CDR3 has 17 residues. Trimming left V 0 bases short and J 3 bases short, with 15 bases between. Here the CDR3 DNA reads TGTGCCAGCTCACCACCGTGGACTCGGGATGACAAAAACATTCAGTACTTC. Translation: CASSPPWTRDDKNIQYF.

The chain employs TRBV27 and TRBJ1-5; 9 bases match TRBD1. Germline V gene sequence: CDR1 MNHEY, CDR2 SMNVEV (reference sequence). CDR3 length: 15 residues. V was pared by 4 bases and J by 2 bases, with 3 bases of the junction left unmatched. CDR3 in amino acids: CASSSRDRGNQPQHF. As DNA, the CDR3 is TGTGCCAGCAGTTCCCGGGACAGGGGCAATCAGCCCCAGCATTTT.

J is TRBJ1-6 and V is TRBV3-1 (or the pseudogene TRBV3-2); no clear D gene. V was cut by 8 bases and J by 0 bases, with 8 bases left in between. CDR3 size: 14 residues. The germline V gene encodes CDR1 LGHDT and CDR2 YNNKEL (reference sequence). This chain's CDR3 is CASRVNSYNSPLHF. The CDR3 DNA reads TGTGCCAGCCGAGTGAACTCCTATAATTCACCCCTCCACTTT.

The chain links TRBV6-4 to TRBJ2-1, with D hard to call. V lost 5 bases and J 8 bases, leaving 19 bases between the germline ends. Germline V gene lookup returns CDR1 MRHNA and CDR2 SNTAGT. The CDR3 covers 15 residues. CDR3 loop: CASSPEGDKGDEQFF. CDR3 DNA sequence: TGTGCCAGCAGTCCCGAAGGCGACAAGGGCGATGAGCAGTTCTTC.

The J gene is TRBJ1-2, the V gene TRBV28, with 8 bases that match TRBD1. Germline lookup yields CDR1 MDHEN and CDR2 SYDVKM. Trimming at V came to 6 bases and at J to 5 bases, leaving 8 bases not matched to a gene. The CDR3 has 14 residues. The CDR3 sequence: CASSPTGGLYGYTF. The DNA of the CDR3 is TGTGCCAGCAGCCCCACAGGGGGACTTTATGGCTACACCTTC.

The chain carries TRBV6-2 or TRBV6-3 and TRBJ1-4; no clear D gene. Germline-derived CDR1 and CDR2 are MNHEY and SVGEGT. V lost 4 bases and J lost 12, with 9 bases in between. There are 11 residues in the CDR3. CDR3 in DNA: TGTGCCAGCAGTTCCGGGATCGAACTGTTTTTT. Translating it yields CASSSGIELFF.

The chain employs TRBV21-1 and TRBJ2-7; the table's D call, TRBD1, was not checked against the DNA. TRBV21-1 is annotated as a pseudogene. The CDR3 runs to 15 residues. The CDR3 region is CASSKGGGRFGEQYF. The CDR3 region has the DNA TGTGCCAGCAGCAAAGGAGGGGGAAGGTTCGGCGAGCAGTACTTC.

This rearrangement joins TRBV29-1 to TRBJ2-4; a weak D match, TRBD2 (5 bases). The CDR3 length is 14 residues. The germline V gene has CDR1 SQVTM and CDR2 ANQGSEA. The V and J ends lost 6 bases and 4 bases respectively, with 16 bases between them. The CDR3 DNA follows: TGCAGCGTATTGGACTCGGGCCAGAAAAACATTCAGTACTTC. It encodes CSVLDSGQKNIQYF.

The V and J genes are TRBV5-1 and TRBJ2-2, with 14 bases lining up with TRBD2. The CDR3 loop spans 18 amino acids. V gave up 5 bases and J gave up 4 bases; unmatched junction bases: 10. Per germline, CDR1 SGHRS and CDR2 YFSETQ. Written as DNA, the CDR3 is TGCGCCAGCAGGGATACCGGGACTAGCGGGGGAACCACCGGGGAGCTGTTTTTT. Protein product: CASRDTGTSGGTTGELFF.

This rearrangement joins TRBV3-1 (or the pseudogene TRBV3-2) to TRBJ1-2, with no clear D. The CDR3 spans 13 residues. V gave up 0 bases and J gave up 8 bases, with 10 bases separating them. Germline loops: CDR1 LGHDT, CDR2 YNNKEL (reference sequence). The CDR3 loop is CASSQDYSGGYTF. CDR3 nucleotide sequence: TGTGCCAGCAGCCAAGATTACAGTGGCGGCTACACCTTC.

This clone has a count of ten or more. This chain uses TRBV13 with TRBJ1-1, with TRBD1 as a possible D gene (5 bases). V lost 5 bases to trimming and J lost 2 bases, with 9 bases between them. This CDR3 spans 13 amino acids. Germline V gives CDR1 PRHDT, CDR2 FYEKMQ (reference sequence). The CDR3 DNA sequence: TGTGCCAGCAGCGGGGACTCTAACACTGAAGCTTTCTTT. Amino acids: CASSGDSNTEAFF.

The chain recombines TRBV5-5 with TRBJ2-1, with 15 bases identical to TRBD2. The germline gives CDR1 SGHKS, CDR2 YYEKEE (reference sequence). V gave up 4 bases and J gave up 9 bases; unmatched junction bases: 8. This CDR3 has 16 residues. The CDR3 loop is CASSNGLAGGPVEQFF. CDR3 coding DNA: TGTGCCAGCAGCAACGGACTAGCGGGGGGGCCTGTTGAGCAGTTCTTC. Filled out from reference TRBV5-5 and TRBJ2-1, the complete variable domain reads DAGVTQSPTHLIKTRGQQVTLRCSPISGHKSVSWYQQVLGQGPQFIFQYYEKEERGRGNFPDRFSARQFPNYSSELNVNALLLGDSALYLCASSNGLAGGPVEQFFGPGTRLTVL.

V and J are TRBV7-2 and TRBJ2-5, with 8 nucleotides matching TRBD2. CDR1 SGHTA and CDR2 FQGNSA come from the germline V gene. V dropped 0 bases and J dropped 2; count of bases not matched to a gene: 8. The CDR3 spans 17 residues. The CDR3 here is CASSLALTGGLQETQYF. CDR3 sequence (DNA): TGTGCCAGCAGCTTAGCGCTCACGGGGGGGCTTCAAGAGACCCAGTACTTC.

V is TRBV27 and J is TRBJ2-7; D is unresolved. The CDR3 extends over 14 amino acids. V lost 3 bases, J lost 7 bases, and 16 bases lay in between. Germline V gene lookup returns CDR1 MNHEY and CDR2 SMNVEV (reference sequence). The CDR3 sequence is CASSLNHPLGEQYF. The CDR3 DNA sequence: TGTGCCAGCAGTTTGAACCACCCACTCGGTGAGCAGTACTTC.

The sample holds a few counts of this clone. CDR3 amino acids: CASSYRAEPYEQYV. CDR3 nucleotides: TGTGCCAGCAGTTACAGGGCCGAGCCCTACGAGCAGTACGTC. V and J are TRBV6-2 or TRBV6-3 and TRBJ2-7; D ambiguous. Trimming shortened V by 2 bases and J by 2 bases, and 10 bases separated the two germline ends. The germline V gene has CDR1 MNHEY and CDR2 SVGEGT. This CDR3 is 14 amino acids long.

The chain recombines TRBV6-1 with TRBJ1-5; D is uncertain. CDR1 is MNHNS and CDR2 is SASEGT in the germline V gene. V lost 1 base to trimming and J lost 5 bases, with 12 bases between them. The CDR3 runs 15 residues. In DNA, the CDR3 is TGTGCCAGCAGTGAAGGTGTTGGGGAACATCAGCCCCAGCATTTT. Translating it yields CASSEGVGEHQPQHF.

As DNA, the CDR3 is TGCGCCAGCAGCTTGGGTTATGGGACGTTTCAAGAGACCCAGTACTTC. Its protein product is CASSLGYGTFQETQYF. The J gene is TRBJ2-5, the V gene TRBV5-1; tentatively, D is TRBD1 or TRBD2 (5 bases each). V was pared by 0 bases and J by 2 bases, with 14 bases between. The CDR3 runs to 16 residues. The germline CDR1 and CDR2 sequences are SGHRS and YFSETQ.

The chain has TRBV28 and TRBJ2-3; the match to TRBD2 covers 9 bases. The CDR3 is made up of 16 amino acids. Germline CDR1 MDHEN, CDR2 SYDVKM. Trimming at V came to 5 bases and at J to 5 bases, leaving 11 bases not matched to a gene. The CDR3 bases are TGTGCCAGCAGTGGCGGAGGAGGCGGGGGGGTAGATACGCAGTATTTT. Its protein is CASSGGGGGGVDTQYF.

The rearrangement uses TRBV5-1 and TRBJ2-2; D remains ambiguous. This CDR3 is built from 14 residues. V gave up 4 bases and J gave up 6 bases, with 13 bases separating them. Germline assignment: CDR1 SGHRS and CDR2 YFSETQ. The CDR3 loop reads CASSTESGSGELFF. Written as DNA, the CDR3 is TGCGCCAGCAGCACAGAGTCTGGGTCCGGGGAGCTGTTTTTT.